The 27 T cell receptor beta chains below were found in one sample sequenced in a study of T cell responses to AZD1222 COVID-19 vaccine. Repertoires were generated with immunoSEQ multiplex PCR, while TCRdb's copy carries only in-frame clones and drops some. Of 150,000 or so clones in the sample, roughly nine tenths were seen once. Sequenced here: peripheral blood, sampled 28 days after the second AZD1222 dose. These receptors were obtained from an adult who received the AZD1222 COVID-19 vaccine.

The chain carries TRBV6-5 and TRBJ1-3; 8 bases fit TRBD1. V was clipped by 9 bases and J by 2 bases; unmatched bases: 6. Germline lookup yields CDR1 MNHEY and CDR2 SVGAGI. CDR3 length: 14 residues. CDR3 residues: CASMDREAGNTIYF. The DNA for the CDR3 is TGTGCCAGTATGGACAGGGAAGCTGGAAACACCATATATTTT.

The chain recombines TRBV10-3 with TRBJ1-3, with TRBD1 as a possible D gene (5 bases). The V end lost 2 bases, the J end lost 4 bases, and 6 bases lay between the germline ends. The V gene's germline CDR1 is ENHRY and CDR2 SYGVKD. The CDR3 has 13 residues. CDR3 sequence (DNA): TGTGCCATCAGTGAGGGGACGGGAAACACCATATATTTT. Translating it yields CAISEGTGNTIYF.

V usage is TRBV29-1 and J usage is TRBJ2-5; 8 nucleotides line up with TRBD2. This CDR3 has 13 residues. Per germline, CDR1 SQVTM and CDR2 ANQGSEA. Germline trimming cut 4 bases from V and 5 bases from J; bases unmatched to any gene: 6. The CDR3 is CSVAGSGGETQYF. The DNA for the CDR3 is TGCAGCGTTGCAGGTTCGGGGGGGGAGACCCAGTACTTC.

This chain joins TRBV29-1 and TRBJ2-5, with TRBD2 matching 13 bases. This CDR3 comprises 15 residues. Germline CDR1 and CDR2: SQVTM and ANQGSEA. With 6 bases clipped from V and 1 base from J, the junction kept 5 bases outside the gene matches. DNA of the CDR3: TGCAGCGTCGCTTGGACTAGCGGGAGCCAAGAGACCCAGTACTTC. Its translation is CSVAWTSGSQETQYF.

V is TRBV29-1 and J is TRBJ2-5, with 12 bases that match TRBD2. CDR1 SQVTM and CDR2 ANQGSEA come from the germline V gene. J lost 1 base, V lost 7 bases, and 4 bases had no gene match. The CDR3 is 14 residues long. The chain's CDR3 is CSASTSGGQETQYF. The DNA for the CDR3 is TGCAGCGCATCGACTAGCGGGGGCCAAGAGACCCAGTACTTC.

J is TRBJ2-5 and V is TRBV5-1; D remains ambiguous. Germline-derived CDR1 and CDR2 are SGHRS and YFSETQ. Trimming took 4 bases from V and 3 from J, leaving 16 bases between them. The CDR3 contains 15 residues. CDR3 DNA sequence: TGCGCCAGCAGCCTCAGTGTAGGCCTGAAAGAGACCCAGTACTTC. Translation gives CASSLSVGLKETQYF. The whole variable domain, filled in from reference TRBV5-1 and TRBJ2-5, reads KAGVTQTPRYLIKTRGQQVTLSCSPISGHRSVSWYQQTPGQGLQFLFEYFSETQRNKGNFPGRFSGRQFSNSRSEMNVSTLELGDSALYLCASSLSVGLKETQYFGPGTRLLVL.

The J gene is TRBJ2-3, the V gene TRBV19; 11 nucleotides match TRBD2. CDR3 length equals 17 residues. With V trimmed by 4 bases and J by 2 bases, 8 bases remained unmatched. Germline assignment: CDR1 LNHDA and CDR2 SQIVND (reference sequence). Written as DNA, the CDR3 is TGTGCCAGTAGTAGCAGACTAGCGGGAATCTACACAGATACGCAGTATTTT. Its protein is CASSSRLAGIYTDTQYF.

This sequence joins TRBV5-1 and TRBJ2-1; 8 nucleotides match TRBD2. From germline, CDR1 is SGHRS and CDR2 YFSETQ. The CDR3 is 15 amino acids. J lost 7 bases, V lost 2 bases, and 8 bases had no gene match. This CDR3 is CASSFGAGGVNEQFF. The CDR3 DNA sequence: TGCGCCAGCAGCTTCGGCGCGGGAGGCGTTAATGAGCAGTTCTTC. Full variable domain (missing parts from reference TRBV5-1 and TRBJ2-1): KAGVTQTPRYLIKTRGQQVTLSCSPISGHRSVSWYQQTPGQGLQFLFEYFSETQRNKGNFPGRFSGRQFSNSRSEMNVSTLELGDSALYLCASSFGAGGVNEQFFGPGTRLTVL.

The chain uses TRBV4-2 and TRBJ2-3, with D perhaps being TRBD1 or TRBD2 (5 bases each). With 0 bases removed from V and 0 bases from J, the gap between germline ends came to 16 bases. Germline V gives CDR1 LGHNA, CDR2 YNFKEQ. There are 18 residues in the CDR3. CDR3 sequence reads: CASSQDDPRDPSTDTQYF. The CDR3 bases are TGTGCCAGCAGCCAAGATGATCCACGGGACCCTAGCACAGATACGCAGTATTTT.

The CDR3: CASSPGGQGGTGELFF. The CDR3 DNA follows: TGTGCCAGCAGCCCCGGGGGACAGGGGGGAACCGGGGAGCTGTTTTTT. The rearrangement joins TRBV9 to TRBJ2-2; 11 bases fit TRBD1. The CDR3 runs to 16 residues. The V gene's germline CDR1 is SGDLS and CDR2 YYNGEE. V dropped 4 bases and J dropped 5; count of bases not matched to a gene: 7.

V is TRBV5-8 and J is TRBJ2-1; D unresolved. CDR3 length: 12 amino acids. Germline lookup yields CDR1 SGHTS and CDR2 YDEGEE. The V end lost 6 bases, the J end lost 4 bases, and 8 bases lay between the germline ends. The CDR3 protein is CASIHAYNEQFF. As DNA, the CDR3 is TGTGCCAGCATCCATGCGTACAATGAGCAGTTCTTC.

The rearrangement uses TRBV18 and TRBJ2-7, with 10 positions matching TRBD1. The junction had 7 bases not matched to a gene; V was cut back by 6 bases and J by 2 bases. The CDR3 covers 15 residues. Germline CDR1 reads KGHSH; CDR2 reads LQKENI. The CDR3 region has the DNA TGTGCCAGCTCGCTCCGACAGGGGGCGGCCTACGAGCAGTACTTC. Translated: CASSLRQGAAYEQYF.

The chain uses TRBV5-4 and TRBJ1-4; D gene unclear. Germline CDR1 reads SGHNT; CDR2 reads YYREEE (reference sequence). V was shortened by 7 bases and J by 7 bases, with 17 bases between the two germline ends. This CDR3 region has 14 residues. CDR3 in amino acids: CASRPVGRPEKLFF. Written as DNA, the CDR3 is TGTGCCAGCCGACCGGTGGGGAGGCCTGAAAAACTGTTTTTT.

This clone was detected only once. This chain joins TRBV20-1 and TRBJ2-7; the match to TRBD2 covers 15 bases. Germline-derived CDR1 and CDR2 are DFQATT and SNEGSKA (reference sequence). Losses at the gene ends were 3 bases for V and 0 bases for J; bases not matched to a gene: 12. The CDR3 totals 19 residues. Here the CDR3 DNA reads TGCAGTGCTAGTTTACAGGACGGGACTAGCGGGAGGTTCTCCTACGAGCAGTACTTC. It yields the protein CSASLQDGTSGRFSYEQYF.

V gene TRBV27 combines with J gene TRBJ1-5, with D hard to call. Germline CDR1 is MNHEY and CDR2 is SMNVEV (reference sequence). V lost 3 bases and J lost 4, with 10 bases in between. CDR3 size: 14 residues. The CDR3 sequence: CASSFRTGNQPQHF. CDR3 bases: TGTGCCAGCAGTTTCCGGACGGGGAATCAGCCCCAGCATTTT.

This clone has a single count. The chain couples TRBV7-2 to TRBJ2-3; D not resolved. Germline V gives CDR1 SGHTA, CDR2 FQGNSA. CDR3 length: 14 amino acids. Trimming shortened V by 6 bases and J by 2 bases, and 12 bases separated the two germline ends. For the CDR3, the DNA is TGTGCCAGCAGGGGATTTCCGCCCACAGATACGCAGTATTTT. It is translated as CASRGFPPTDTQYF.

This chain connects TRBV27 to TRBJ1-1, with D uncertain. Trimming removed 4 bases at V and 6 bases at J, with 9 bases between. The CDR3 has 12 residues. Germline lookup yields CDR1 MNHEY and CDR2 SMNVEV (reference sequence). CDR3 loop: CASSSPRSEAFF. CDR3 DNA: TGTGCCAGCAGTTCCCCCCGCTCTGAAGCTTTCTTT.

On this clone itself: At one end, the junction sequence differs from germline, possibly due to a read error. This chain connects TRBV7-7 to TRBJ2-7; 10 bases line up with TRBD2. The CDR3 spans 15 residues. Germline V gene data show CDR1 as SSHAT and CDR2 as FNYEAQ (reference sequence). The CDR3 bases are TGTGCTAGCAGCCGCGAGCGGGAGGGTGGCCACGAGCAGTACTTC. Translation gives CASSREREGGHEQYF.

The chain links TRBV19 to TRBJ2-4; D is uncertain. CDR1 is LNHDA and CDR2 is SQIVND in the germline V gene (reference sequence). V lost 3 bases, J lost 3 bases, and 12 bases lay in between. This CDR3 spans 15 amino acids. CDR3 loop: CASSILGFGKNIQYF. The DNA of the CDR3 is TGTGCCAGTAGTATCTTGGGCTTTGGCAAAAACATTCAGTACTTC.

The chain combines TRBV7-9 with TRBJ1-4, with 7 bases matching TRBD1. Germline assignment: CDR1 SEHNR and CDR2 FQNEAQ (reference sequence). The CDR3 totals 15 residues. V shed 3 bases and J 8 bases; nucleotides not matched to a gene: 9. The CDR3 nucleotides read TGTGCCAGCAGCTTCCGAGAACAGGGGAACGAAAAACTGTTTTTT. Translating it yields CASSFREQGNEKLFF.

V usage is TRBV5-4 and J usage is TRBJ1-2; tentatively, D is TRBD1 (5 bases). The germline V gene has CDR1 SGHNT and CDR2 YYREEE (reference sequence). This CDR3 region has 14 residues. V lost 0 bases, J lost 0 bases, and 6 bases lay in between. The CDR3 is CASSLGGTNYGYTF. The CDR3, as DNA: TGTGCCAGCAGCTTGGGGGGGACTAACTATGGCTACACCTTC.

The genes are TRBV10-3 and TRBJ1-2, with D hard to call. Germline V lookup: CDR1 ENHRY, CDR2 SYGVKD. This CDR3 is built from 13 residues. V shed 2 bases and J shed 1 base, with 5 bases lying between them. CDR3 sequence reads: CAISEGDNYGYTF. CDR3 coding DNA: TGTGCCATCAGTGAGGGGGATAACTATGGCTACACCTTC.

The gene calls are TRBV9 and TRBJ1-1, with D unresolved. This CDR3 contains 13 residues. V was trimmed by 4 bases and J by 2 bases, leaving 9 bases between them. Germline V gives CDR1 SGDLS, CDR2 YYNGEE. CDR3 protein: CASSTASNTEAFF. CDR3 nucleotide sequence: TGTGCCAGCAGCACAGCAAGTAACACTGAAGCTTTCTTT.

The chain couples TRBV9 to TRBJ1-1; D is undetermined. The V and J ends lost 4 bases and 0 bases respectively, with 10 bases between them. The CDR3 is 14 residues long. The germline CDR1 and CDR2 sequences are SGDLS and YYNGEE. CDR3 loop: CASSPHSLNTEAFF. CDR3 DNA: TGTGCCAGCAGCCCCCACAGCCTGAACACTGAAGCTTTCTTT.

V and J are TRBV9 and TRBJ2-1; TRBD2 aligns across 10 bases. Looked up from germline, CDR1 is SGDLS and CDR2 is YYNGEE. The V gene end was trimmed by 0 bases and the J gene end by 5 bases; junction bases not matched to a gene: 11. The length of the CDR3 is 18 residues. The CDR3 loop reads CASSVGLAGVPGDNEQFF. The CDR3 DNA follows: TGTGCCAGCAGCGTAGGGCTAGCGGGAGTGCCAGGGGACAATGAGCAGTTCTTC.

The rearrangement links TRBV6-1 to TRBJ1-1; the D is unclear. Germline V gene data show CDR1 as MNHNS and CDR2 as SASEGT. The CDR3 has 18 residues. V was trimmed by 3 bases and J by 4 bases, leaving 24 bases between them. The CDR3 spells CASSEIGITRTLGTEAFF. Here the CDR3 DNA reads TGTGCCAGCAGTGAGATCGGGATAACAAGAACCCTGGGCACTGAAGCTTTCTTT.

The CDR3 DNA reads TGCGCCAGCAGCCTCGGCCCGCGCAACTATGGCTACACCTTC. Its protein is CASSLGPRNYGYTF. The chain combines TRBV5-1 with TRBJ1-2; D remains ambiguous. The V gene lost 4 bases and the J gene lost 2 bases, with 12 bases spanning the gap. CDR1 is SGHRS and CDR2 is YFSETQ in the germline V gene. CDR3 size: 14 residues.